This is a list of T cell receptor beta chains from one sample in a study of regulatory dendritic cells for organ transplantation. Libraries were prepared by immunoSEQ multiplex PCR; TCRdb keeps only in-frame clonotypes and omits some of them. This sample has tens of thousands of clones, with around three quarters found just once. The sequenced sample consisted of memory CD4+ T cells from blood. The receptors shown here come from a human donor in good health. The CDR3 runs from the conserved cysteine through the conserved F or W. Each record gives: CDR3 length, J gene, D gene, V gene, clone size, CDR3 protein, CDR3 DNA. The D gene is left open where the match is weak. Rows may omit the clone size; those that give it use once, few, many or a size class.

>14|TRBJ1-2|.|TRBV5-5|.
CASSNAGAQGGYTF
TGTGCCAGCAGCAACGCGGGGGCTCAAGGTGGCTACACCTTC
>12|TRBJ2-7|.|TRBV29-1|few
CSVGARDSEQYF
TGCAGCGTTGGGGCAAGGGACTCCGAGCAGTACTTC
>15|TRBJ1-1|.|TRBV29-1|few
CSVEDAGRGNTEAFF
TGCAGCGTTGAAGACGCGGGACGCGGGAACACTGAAGCTTTCTTT
>14|TRBJ2-3|.|TRBV5-5|.
CASSQTPGGDTQYF
TGTGCCAGCAGTCAAACTCCCGGTGGAGATACGCAGTATTTT
>12|TRBJ1-1|.|TRBV6-1|once
CASSVNRDPAFF
TGTGCCAGCAGCGTCAACCGGGATCCGGCTTTCTTT
>13|TRBJ1-1|TRBD1|TRBV12-5|.
CASVRDRAPEAFF
TGTGCTAGTGTCCGGGACAGGGCTCCTGAAGCTTTCTTT
>18|TRBJ2-6|.|TRBV7-8|once
CASSLEAPHSSGANVLTF
TGTGCCAGCAGCTTAGAGGCCCCCCACAGCTCTGGGGCCAACGTCCTGACTTTC
>15|TRBJ2-3|.|TRBV19|.
CASSNPGDLTDTQYF
TGTGCCAGTTCCAATCCGGGGGATTTAACAGATACGCAGTATTTT
>15|TRBJ1-1|.|TRBV7-2|.
CASTSGGGGDTEAFF
TGTGCCAGCACCTCGGGGGGGGGAGGGGACACTGAAGCTTTCTTT
>14|TRBJ1-2|.|TRBV5-1|.
CASSPVPEDYGYTF
TGCGCCAGCAGCCCGGTCCCAGAGGACTATGGCTACACCTTC
>15|TRBJ2-2|.|TRBV7-2|medium-sized
CASSLRLGHTGELFF
TGTGCCAGCAGCTTACGACTTGGCCACACCGGGGAGCTGTTTTTT
>16|TRBJ2-2|.|TRBV2|.
CASSRSGGGNTGELFF
TGTGCCAGCAGCCGAAGTGGAGGGGGCAACACCGGGGAGCTGTTTTTT
>16|TRBJ1-5|.|TRBV7-2|.
CASSLRATGNNQPQHF
TGTGCCAGCAGCCTCCGTGCAACAGGGAACAATCAGCCCCAGCATTTT
>11|TRBJ1-2|.|TRBV6-6|.
CASSPIYGYTF
TGTGCCAGCAGCCCTATTTATGGCTACACCTTC
>15|TRBJ2-1|.|TRBV7-8|.
CASSLGFGGNNEQFF
TGTGCCAGCAGCTTAGGGTTTGGGGGGAACAATGAGCAGTTCTTC
>15|TRBJ2-7|.|TRBV25-1|.
CASSEYEQGMGRQYF
TGTGCCAGCAGTGAATATGAACAGGGTATGGGCCGGCAGTACTTC
>12|TRBJ2-3|.|TRBV11-2|.
CASSQSTDTQYF
TGTGCCAGCAGCCAAAGCACAGATACGCAGTATTTT
>12|TRBJ2-1|.|TRBV6-1|.
CASSEVQESQFF
TGTGCCAGCAGTGAAGTACAGGAGTCTCAGTTCTTC
>15|TRBJ1-2|TRBD1|TRBV11-1|.
CASSLGRTGDYGYTF
TGTGCCAGCAGCTTAGGTCGAACAGGGGACTATGGCTACACCTTC
>15|TRBJ2-3|TRBD2|TRBV9|.
CASSVASGYTDTQYF
TGTGCCAGCAGCGTAGCTAGCGGATACACAGATACGCAGTATTTT
>13|TRBJ2-5|TRBD2|TRBV29-1|.
CSVGLAGGETQYF
TGCAGCGTGGGACTAGCGGGGGGGGAGACCCAGTACTTC
>16|TRBJ2-1|TRBD2|TRBV9|.
CASSPHSGGNLNEQFF
TGTGCCAGCAGCCCCCATAGCGGGGGGAACCTCAATGAGCAGTTCTTC
>15|TRBJ2-4|.|TRBV19|.
CASSSRSDIANIQYF
TGTGCCAGTAGTAGTCGGTCGGACATAGCAAACATTCAGTACTTC
>13|TRBJ2-3|.|TRBV5-8|.
CASSLREPDTQYF
TGTGCCAGCAGCTTGCGGGAGCCGGATACGCAGTATTTT
>16|TRBJ2-7|TRBD2|TRBV11-2|.
CASSLDLTSGGRQQYF
TGTGCCAGCAGCTTAGATCTAACTAGCGGGGGCCGTCAGCAGTACTTC
>13|TRBJ1-2|.|TRBV6-5|.
CASSYPSYYGYTF
TGTGCCAGCAGTTACCCCTCTTACTATGGCTACACCTTC
>15|TRBJ1-1|.|TRBV5-8|.
CASSLPTYWNTEAFF
TGTGCCAGCAGCCTCCCGACTTATTGGAACACTGAAGCTTTCTTT
>15|TRBJ1-4|TRBD1|TRBV4-1|.
CASSQRQGSGEKLFF
TGCGCCAGCAGCCAACGACAGGGGAGCGGTGAAAAACTGTTTTTT
>16|TRBJ2-1|TRBD2|TRBV4-3|once
CASSQDLGQRGREQFF
TGCGCCAGCAGCCAAGATCTAGGTCAGCGGGGAAGGGAGCAGTTCTTC
>14|TRBJ1-2|.|TRBV5-5|.
CASSLATDNYGYTF
TGTGCCAGCAGCTTGGCCACAGATAACTATGGCTACACCTTC
>14|TRBJ2-6|TRBD1|TRBV19|.
CAGGTGGGANVLTF
TGTGCCGGGGGAACAGGGGGTGGGGCCAACGTCCTGACTTTC
>13|TRBJ1-1|TRBD1|TRBV19|.
CASSFRGRTEAFF
TGTGCCAGTAGCTTCAGGGGGCGGACTGAAGCTTTCTTT
>18|TRBJ2-3|TRBD2|TRBV7-2|.
CASSFLAGGRISTDTQYF
TGTGCCAGCAGCTTCCTAGCGGGGGGGCGAATTAGCACAGATACGCAGTATTTT
>14|TRBJ1-6|TRBD1|TRBV14|.
CASSQQGAYSPLHF
TGTGCCAGCAGCCAACAGGGGGCATATTCACCCCTCCACTTT
>13|TRBJ1-2|TRBD1|TRBV6-5|.
CASSPTGRHGYTF
TGTGCCAGCAGTCCGACAGGGCGCCATGGCTACACCTTC
>17|TRBJ2-5|TRBD2|TRBV4-1|.
CASSQQLAGGYQETQYF
TGCGCCAGCAGCCAGCAACTAGCGGGGGGATACCAAGAGACCCAGTACTTC
>16|TRBJ2-1|TRBD2|TRBV19|.
CASSIPAGVAGFEQFF
TGTGCCAGTAGTATCCCCGCCGGGGTAGCGGGGTTTGAGCAGTTCTTC